This entry describes one T cell receptor beta chain. The specificity of this receptor is unknown. The record has no base qualities; no much larger clone is one base away. The cohort comprised fewer than 700 healthy bone marrow donors. Cohort members were all nominally healthy when sampled, although unrecorded immune exposures were likely present. The donor was CMV seronegative and was included in the group of a few hundred seronegative cohort members. A peripheral blood sample was collected from each donor, and TCR beta sequencing was performed on peripheral blood mononuclear cells. Genomic DNA extraction from the blood cell samples was performed with the Qiagen DNeasy Blood Extraction Kit. This entry is derived from a study of cytomegalovirus exposure and HLA in healthy donors (dated by TCRdb to the late 2010s). About the investigation overall: In an earlier analysis of roughly 500 of the donors, around 290 Gb of sequence data and some 120 million unique TCR beta sequences from about 179 million T cells were reported. An early release that covered about 640 HLA-typed donors contained approximately 300 gigabases of sequencing data and tens of millions of unique TCR sequences. Among the approximately 420 genotyped donors, 75% to 90% belonged to the genetic ancestry cluster associated with self-reported Caucasian donors. The study aimed to test whether cataloging public T cell receptors could reveal signatures of past pathogen exposure. The T cell repertoires of 666 subjects were profiled by immunosequencing and related to cytomegalovirus serostatus. Along with the approximately 700-subject first cohort, a separate validation cohort of 120 different subjects was used. The study combined high-throughput TCR immunosequencing, statistical association of individual TCRs with disease status, and machine learning to predict cytomegalovirus infection status. In a later analysis, previously published TCR beta repertoires from fewer than 750 donors were re-analyzed and high-resolution HLA genotyping was added so that TCR occurrence patterns could be studied. In the later analysis, no new phenotypic data were used to find candidate immune exposures; instead, reliance was placed on TCR beta sequences and their occurrence across donors. An earlier analysis of nearly 600 of the donors applied high-throughput TCR beta sequencing to assess whether each TCR beta V gene segment acted as functional or pseudogenic. Donor age, sex, ethnicity and CMV serostatus were collected together with the repertoire data. A later genetic analysis took genome-wide SNP genotypes for about three fifths of the 666 donors and used that subset as a discovery cohort. Every discovery cohort repertoire had been produced on one sequencing platform. HLA typing covered class I and class II loci at four-digit resolution. Typing coverage differed by locus: A, B, C, DRB1 and DQB1 were typed in about 629-640 donors, DQA1 in approximately 520, DPA1 in 600 to 610, and DPB1 in roughly 470. Five DR-DQ haplotypes were treated as single units for association and clustering because of strong linkage in the cohort. Among roughly 370 genotyped donors of the cohort, an average of about 240,000 unique TCR beta nucleotide sequences were sequenced per donor, around 18% of them non-productive.

In the germline V gene (reference sequence), CDR1 corresponds to LNHDA and CDR2 to SQIVND. Counted from cysteine to phenylalanine, this CDR3 has 13 amino acids. The DNA shown is the 39-base CDR3, in frame from base 1. The germline ends are 12 bases apart after V is trimmed by 5 bases and J by 4 bases. The library was produced with the immunoSEQ multiplex PCR assay. The multiplex PCR relied on a mix of 60 forward primers for TCR Vbeta segments and 13 reverse primers for TCR Jbeta segments. The CDR3 region of rearranged TCR beta genes was amplified from genomic DNA with a multiplex PCR assay. Amplified TCR beta libraries were sequenced as 87-base-pair reads on the Illumina HiSeq System. In the authors' own workflow: Across the roughly 640 repertoires, a later analysis counted tens of millions of unique TCR beta chains, roughly 11 million of which were shared by at least two donors. To remove PCR and sequencing errors, raw reads were error-corrected and collapsed into unique sequences using a nearest-neighbor algorithm that merged closely related sequences. CDR3 sequences were aligned to IMGT reference sequences to assign V, D and J gene segments. For a sequence to be retained, a match of at least six nucleotides was required to both a V gene segment and a J gene segment. A rearrangement counted as productive if the CDR3 had no stop codons and remained in frame with V and J, and every other rearrangement counted as non-productive. Following IMGT convention, CDR3 was defined as the stretch from the second conserved V-encoded cysteine to the conserved J-encoded phenylalanine. Sequences without an unambiguous match to a single V gene segment were excluded from the earlier analysis of 500 to 700 of the donors. An earlier analysis of a few hundred of the donors classified V segments as functional when productive rearrangements were above 56.7% and as segregating when the standard deviation between donors was above 5%. A statistical classification framework was built to diagnose cytomegalovirus status from the catalog of TCR beta chain sequences. A later analysis assigned V and J genes by comparing TCR nucleotide sequences with IMGT/GENE-DB human TR gene sequences. A later analysis assigned CDR3 sequences and most-parsimonious VDJ recombination scenarios with the TCRdist pipeline. In a later analysis, each TCR beta chain was defined by its CDR3 amino acid sequence together with its V-gene family, and reads lacking a unique V-gene family were excluded. To address suspected cross-contamination and a sequencing artifact, a later analysis removed approximately 590 highly shared, low-generation-probability nucleotide sequences. In a later analysis, a clonal expansion index was calculated for each public chain from normalized within-repertoire ranks of inferred template counts. In a later analysis, generation probabilities were computed using a VDJ recombination model fitted to out-of-frame rearrangements, and the results were checked against IGoR. In a later analysis, hypergeometric tests were used to score TCR-TCR, TCR-HLA and TCR-CMV co-occurrence, with a repertoire-size bias correction applied to TCR pairs. In a later analysis, false discovery rates were estimated by permuting HLA or CMV assignments 20 times. In a later analysis, co-occurring TCRs were grouped using DBSCAN, with TCRdist sequence similarity added in when clustering inside HLA-allele-positive subsets. Co-occurrence clustering excluded repertoires with fewer than 30,000 or more than 120,000 public chains, plus five with anomalous nucleotide sharing. The table comes from immuneACCESS by way of TCRdb, which keeps in-frame sequences with V and J called. Part of the clones is missing from these tables; in studies checked, under half for an unresolved V gene and the rest for unknown reasons. That table supplies the V and J calls and clone size; D and trimming were determined from the DNA. In all, the sample holds over 150,000 clones, and less than 85% of those were seen once. 1% of the sample lies in the top ten.

Here is what the overall study found, with its caveats: A later genetic analysis associated a missense DCLRE1C variant with V-gene and J-gene trimming of TCR beta chains, and an independent cohort replicated the association. Compared with equally common non-associated chains, HLA-associated TCR beta chains in a later analysis were more clonally expanded and had lower generation probabilities. Compared with the approximately 700-donor mean, donors in an Asian-associated ancestry cluster had fewer N-insertions in productive TCRs, according to a later genetic analysis. A further reported finding was that TCR beta sequences accurately predicted the HLA-A and HLA-B alleles for most subjects in the first cohort. According to a later analysis, parvovirus B19, influenza, CMV and Epstein-Barr virus appeared linked to several top co-occurrence clusters. When HLA alleles, especially DR and DQ, strongly co-occurred, attributing TCR associations to individual alleles was difficult. Seventeen rarely observed V segments, including chromosome 9 orphons, were excluded from the earlier analysis of several hundred of the donors because counts were too low. In a later analysis, most CMV-associated TCR beta chains were found to appear HLA-restricted, with HLA associations seemingly driven largely by CMV exposure. A total of some 180 TCR beta chains were listed by the study as associated with cytomegalovirus. Immune exposure information for the cohort was limited to CMV serostatus. An earlier analysis of approximately 600 of the donors showed that most TCR beta V segments appeared in productive rearrangements either about 87% or about 30% of the time, which broadly matched IMGT annotations. Because HLA typing was unavailable for some donors at each locus, only the typed subset was used in association tests. Most TCR sequences were seen in very few donors, while some public TCRs were found in many individuals. In vitro tests confirmed that a few of the cytomegalovirus-associated TCR beta chains recognize cytomegalovirus antigens. A later analysis found that TCR association rates varied across HLA loci, with DRB1 alleles showing the most associated TCRs and HLA-C alleles the fewest. This cohort had only TCR beta chains sequenced, and the lack of alpha or paired-chain data limited which features could be detected. A cluster of highly shared sequence variants was judged likely to represent a technical artifact of the sequencing pipeline. At a false discovery rate of 0.05, a later analysis linked approximately 18,000 TCR beta sequences to specific HLA alleles. The 87-base-pair reads could not distinguish some IMGT-functional V segments, including TRBV6-2 and TRBV6-3, so those segments were excluded. Correlated functional status among segregating V segments might reflect linkage disequilibrium, but an unknown experimental factor could not be ruled out. Cytomegalovirus status was reported to be diagnosed by the classifier with high specificity and sensitivity in both the original and validation cohorts. Presence/absence analyses assumed roughly uniform sequencing depth across donors, an assumption that may not hold. According to the authors, the approach could potentially be generalized to other disease states and immunological phenotypes.

The source of this sequence is a boy aged 2 to 10 in good health and CMV-seronegative. The source material was PBMCs. The rearrangement joined TRBV19 to TRBJ2-7, with the D gene too uncertain to name. The nucleotide sequence is TGTGCCAGTAGTGTAGGCACAGTTTACGAGCAGTACTTC. It codes for CASSVGTVYEQYF.